This TCR beta chain was captured in a study of OX40 agonist ivuxolimab in advanced cancers. Turning to the study itself: An agonistic anti-OX40 (CD134) antibody, ivuxolimab, was used to treat the patients. Findings of the study overall: At 0.1-3.0 mg/kg, partial responders had clonal expansion among the lowest observed. CD8+ T cells averaged more expanded clones than CD4+.

The assay was immunoSEQ multiplex PCR, and TCRdb's table has in-frame clones only and misses some. This table holds tens of thousands of clones, 90% to 95% found once. The V gene lost 5 bases and the J gene lost 16 bases, with 21 bases spanning the gap. The germline V gene has CDR1 LNHDA and CDR2 SQIVND (reference sequence). CDR3 length: 13 residues. Comment on this clone: Antigen unknown.

The TCR comes from an adult with an advanced solid tumor such as melanoma, head and neck, liver or kidney cancer. The sample here was CD4+ or CD8+ T cells sorted from blood, taken in a trial of the OX40 agonist ivuxolimab. The chain couples TRBV19 to TRBJ2-1; no clear D gene. CDR3 DNA sequence: TGTGCCAGTAGTGTTCCCGGTACTTCGTACTGCTTCTTC. Encoded protein: CASSVPGTSYCFF.